Listed here are 14 T cell receptor beta chains from one sample, sequenced in a study of TIL therapy for anti-PD-1-resistant metastatic lung cancer. Time point given: pre-treatment sample, taken before nivolumab and TIL therapy. The libraries were made with immunoSEQ v3. Measured with immunoSEQ multiplex PCR; TCRdb has only the in-frame clones, and not every one. This table holds roughly 60,000 clones, around 67% found once. The starting material was blood, obtained at baseline. Receptors originate from a person aged 25-80 years with non-small cell lung cancer.

This clone was counted only a few times. Compared with germline, one end of the junction differs, possibly owing to a read error. V is TRBV4-1 and J is TRBJ1-2; D is perhaps TRBD1 (6 bases). The germline CDR1 and CDR2 sequences are MGHRA and YSYEKL. The length of the CDR3 is 16 residues. CDR3 loop: CASRQGRVARGNGYTF. The DNA for the CDR3 is TGCGCCAGCAGACAAGGTCGAGTGGCCAGGGGAAATGGCTACACCTTC.

The chain joins TRBV6-6 to TRBJ2-3; 9 nucleotides agree with TRBD2. Unmatched junction bases numbered 9, after V lost 7 bases and J lost 4 bases. The CDR3 is 15 amino acids. From germline, CDR1 is MNHNY and CDR2 SVGAGI (reference sequence). CDR3 coding DNA: TGTGCCAGCACTAATAGCGGGAGTCTTGCAGATACGCAGTATTTT. The encoded protein is CASTNSGSLADTQYF.

The chain is built from TRBV7-3 and TRBJ2-5, with TRBD2 as a possible D gene (5 bases). This CDR3 region has 14 residues. The V gene's germline CDR1 is SGHTA and CDR2 FQGTGA. Between the trimmed V and J ends, which lost 5 bases and 2 bases, there was a span of 12 bases. CDR3 loop: CASSRSGGQETQYF. The CDR3 DNA reads as TGTGCCAGCAGCAGAAGCGGTGGTCAAGAGACCCAGTACTTC.

This chain connects TRBV18 to TRBJ2-3; D might be TRBD1 (5 bases). V lost 1 base to trimming and J lost 7 bases, with 15 bases between them. Per the germline V gene, CDR1 is KGHSH and CDR2 is LQKENI. The CDR3 consists of 15 residues. This CDR3 is CASSPQGIQGNTQYF. DNA of the CDR3: TGTGCCAGCTCACCACAAGGGATTCAGGGAAATACGCAGTATTTT.

The chain is built from TRBV6-1 and TRBJ2-2; D is possibly TRBD1 (6 bases). V shed 4 bases and J shed 1 base, with 13 bases lying between them. The CDR3 covers 16 residues. CDR1 and CDR2 from the germline V gene are MNHNS and SASEGT. In DNA, the CDR3 is TGTGCCAGCAGTGTGGCAGGGGCTAGGAACACCGGGGAGCTGTTTTTT. Residues: CASSVAGARNTGELFF.

This chain uses TRBV2 with TRBJ1-5; D unresolved. Germline CDR1 and CDR2: SNHLY and FYNNEI. The V end lost 7 bases, the J end lost 0 bases, and 7 bases lay between the germline ends. The CDR3 is made up of 13 amino acids. The CDR3 spells CASILASNQPQHF. Written as DNA, the CDR3 is TGTGCCAGCATCTTGGCTAGCAATCAGCCCCAGCATTTT.

The chain couples TRBV5-4 to TRBJ1-6; 9 nucleotides match TRBD1. Germline CDR1 is SGHNT and CDR2 is YYREEE (reference sequence). The CDR3 is 14 amino acids. V lost 4 bases to trimming and J lost 9 bases; unmatched junction nucleotides: 5. The CDR3 spells CASSIGTGTSPLHF. DNA for the CDR3: TGTGCCAGCAGCATAGGGACAGGGACTTCACCCCTCCACTTT.

This clone was detected only a few times. V gene TRBV6-6 combines with J gene TRBJ1-1; 8 bases map to TRBD1. Germline CDR1 reads MNHNY; CDR2 reads SVGAGI (reference sequence). After removal of 10 bases from V and 4 bases from J, the junction contained 14 bases not matched to a gene. This CDR3 comprises 15 residues. CDR3 sequence reads: CATPPNAGQGTEAFF. The CDR3 DNA sequence: TGTGCCACCCCCCCAAATGCTGGACAGGGCACTGAAGCTTTCTTT.

This chain uses TRBV11-3 with TRBJ1-1, with D unresolved. CDR3 length: 15 amino acids. V lost 5 bases and J lost 3, with 16 bases in between. Looked up from germline, CDR1 is SGHNT and CDR2 is YENEEA. In DNA, the CDR3 is TGTGCCAGCAGCCAGCTAGGAGGGATTCACACTGAAGCTTTCTTT. Translated, it gives CASSQLGGIHTEAFF.

This clone was found once. This chain uses TRBV10-2 with TRBJ1-4, with 7 bases lining up with TRBD1. J gave up 0 bases and V 6 bases, and 13 bases lay outside the gene matches. This CDR3 region has 18 residues. CDR1 is WSHSY, CDR2 SAAADI, per germline. The CDR3 loop reads CASSDRTGRVATNEKLFF. The CDR3 bases are TGCGCCAGCAGCGATAGGACAGGACGAGTTGCAACTAATGAAAAACTGTTTTTT.

J is TRBJ2-7 and V is TRBV6-1; possible D gene TRBD2, 7 bases. Trimming pared 4 bases from V and 3 bases from J, leaving 22 bases between. Germline-derived CDR1 and CDR2 are MNHNS and SASEGT. The CDR3 length is 17 residues. CDR3 loop: CASSARGGAGAIYEQYF. The CDR3 nucleotides read TGTGCCAGCAGTGCCCGAGGGGGGGCAGGGGCCATCTACGAGCAGTACTTC.

This sequence joins TRBV28 and TRBJ1-1; D gene unclear. The CDR3 length is 17 residues. With 3 bases removed from V and 0 bases from J, the gap between germline ends came to 17 bases. Germline V gene data show CDR1 as MDHEN and CDR2 as SYDVKM. The CDR3 DNA reads TGTGCCAGCAGTTTTCGATCGATAACGGGAATGAACACTGAAGCTTTCTTT. Translation: CASSFRSITGMNTEAFF.

The V call is TRBV29-1, the J call TRBJ2-5; a weak D match, TRBD2 (5 bases). CDR1 and CDR2 from the germline V gene are SQVTM and ANQGSEA. CDR3 length equals 13 residues. Trimming pared 6 bases from V and 5 bases from J, leaving 16 bases between. The CDR3, as DNA: TGCAGCGTCCCGGGCTTCCCGGGGGAGACCCAGTACTTC. The encoded protein is CSVPGFPGETQYF.

The chain couples TRBV5-1 to TRBJ1-2; D uncertain. The length of the CDR3 is 13 residues. Trimming shortened V by 0 bases and J by 8 bases, and 11 bases separated the two germline ends. From germline, CDR1 is SGHRS and CDR2 YFSETQ. The CDR3 bases are TGCGCCAGCAGCTTGGCGAGGGTATCGGGCTACACCTTC. Amino acid sequence: CASSLARVSGYTF.